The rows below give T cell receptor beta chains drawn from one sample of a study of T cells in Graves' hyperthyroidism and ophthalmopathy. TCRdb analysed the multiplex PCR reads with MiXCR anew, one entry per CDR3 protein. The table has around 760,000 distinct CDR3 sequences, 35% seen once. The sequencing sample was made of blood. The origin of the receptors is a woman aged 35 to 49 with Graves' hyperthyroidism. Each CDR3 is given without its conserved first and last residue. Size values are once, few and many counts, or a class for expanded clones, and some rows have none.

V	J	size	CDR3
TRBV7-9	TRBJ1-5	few	ASSLGGVHQPQH
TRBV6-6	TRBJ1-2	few	ASSEAFDRGVEDYGYT
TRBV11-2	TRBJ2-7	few	ASSLRTGSFYYEQY
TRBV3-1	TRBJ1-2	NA	ASSHDGYGYT
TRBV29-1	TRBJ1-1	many	SVERPKVLNTEAF
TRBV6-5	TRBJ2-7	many	ASSYISDGRAARSYEQY
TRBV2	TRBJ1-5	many	ASSEGQGHQPQH
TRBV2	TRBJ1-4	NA	ASSPDWGLILKKLF
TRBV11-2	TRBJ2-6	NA	ASRGVTVSSGANVLT
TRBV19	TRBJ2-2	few	ASSIMGNTGELF
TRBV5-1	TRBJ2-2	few	ASSSAGQGAAGELF
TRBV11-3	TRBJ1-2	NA	ASSQGIGGYGYT
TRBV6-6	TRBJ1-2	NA	ASSPLRNGYT
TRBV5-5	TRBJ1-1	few	ASSLHGGSEAF
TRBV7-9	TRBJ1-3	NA	ASSWTTTGNTIY
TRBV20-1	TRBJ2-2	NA	SASLQGGLF
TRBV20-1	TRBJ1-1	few	TPWGGGPPPCAF
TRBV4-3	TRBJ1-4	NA	ASSQNIWGTNEKLF
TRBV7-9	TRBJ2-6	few	ASSYRPGQGARGGANVLT
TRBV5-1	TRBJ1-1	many	ASSLDSLNTEAF
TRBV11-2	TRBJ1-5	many	ASSVARWGPQH
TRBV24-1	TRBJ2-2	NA	ATSDFAGRPGELF
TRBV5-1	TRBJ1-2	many	ASSWDSSNGYT
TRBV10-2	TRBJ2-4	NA	ASIGGAPDDIQY
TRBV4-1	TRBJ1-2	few	ASSRSTGTNYGYT
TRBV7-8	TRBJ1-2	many	ASSLGSGNGYT
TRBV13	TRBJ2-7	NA	ASSLASGTSGTYEQY
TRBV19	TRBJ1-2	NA	ASSIVGSGYT
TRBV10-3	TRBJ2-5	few	AIRSSGTGKETQY
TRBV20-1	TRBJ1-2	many	SARSTATHYGYT
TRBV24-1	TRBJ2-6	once	ATSDPGANVLT
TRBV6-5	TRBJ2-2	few	ASSYRLGLTIHSTGELF
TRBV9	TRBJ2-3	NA	ASSPSGREADTQY
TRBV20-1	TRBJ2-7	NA	SAWTGQGLGNEQY
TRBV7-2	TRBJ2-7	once	ASSLREINTYEQY
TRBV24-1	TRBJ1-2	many	ATSDSDRAGYT
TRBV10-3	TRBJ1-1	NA	ASSRGGPPMTEAF
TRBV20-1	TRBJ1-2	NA	SARTGDYGCT
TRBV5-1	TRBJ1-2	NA	ASSLAGTGSLPSCGYT
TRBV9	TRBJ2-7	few	ASSPRHGASYEQY
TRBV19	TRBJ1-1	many	ASRTPWDRANTEAF
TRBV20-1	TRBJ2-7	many	SALTSGLLQY
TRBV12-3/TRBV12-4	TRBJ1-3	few	ASSPSRQLAGNTIY
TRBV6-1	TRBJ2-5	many	ASRTGGRETQY
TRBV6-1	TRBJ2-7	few	ASMRGGVLDYEQY
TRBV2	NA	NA	ASRATGSAEQF
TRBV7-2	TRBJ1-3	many	ASSTYRRSGNTIY
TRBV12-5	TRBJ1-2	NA	ASGPGPGTAEGYT
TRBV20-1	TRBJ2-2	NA	SASALAVTGELF